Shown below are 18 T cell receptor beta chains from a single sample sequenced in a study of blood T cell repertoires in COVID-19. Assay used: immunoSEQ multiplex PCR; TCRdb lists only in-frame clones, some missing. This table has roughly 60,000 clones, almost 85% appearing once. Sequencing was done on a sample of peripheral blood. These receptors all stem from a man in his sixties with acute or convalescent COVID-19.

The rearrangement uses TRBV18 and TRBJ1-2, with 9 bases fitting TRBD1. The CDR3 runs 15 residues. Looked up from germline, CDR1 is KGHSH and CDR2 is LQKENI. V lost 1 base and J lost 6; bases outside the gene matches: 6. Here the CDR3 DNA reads TGTGCCAGCTCACCACGGGACAGGGCGTGGAATGGCTACACCTTC. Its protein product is CASSPRDRAWNGYTF.

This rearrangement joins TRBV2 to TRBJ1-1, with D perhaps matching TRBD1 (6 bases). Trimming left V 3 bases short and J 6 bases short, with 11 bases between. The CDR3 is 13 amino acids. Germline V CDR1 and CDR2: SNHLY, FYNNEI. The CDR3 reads CASSDRGGPEAFF. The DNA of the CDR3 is TGTGCCAGCAGTGATCGCGGGGGCCCTGAAGCTTTCTTT.

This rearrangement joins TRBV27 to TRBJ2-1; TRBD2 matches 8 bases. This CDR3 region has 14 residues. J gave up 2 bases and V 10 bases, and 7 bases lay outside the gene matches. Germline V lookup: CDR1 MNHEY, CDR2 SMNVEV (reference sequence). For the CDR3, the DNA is TGTGCCACCTGGGGCGGGGGGACCTACAATGAGCAGTTCTTC. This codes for CATWGGGTYNEQFF.

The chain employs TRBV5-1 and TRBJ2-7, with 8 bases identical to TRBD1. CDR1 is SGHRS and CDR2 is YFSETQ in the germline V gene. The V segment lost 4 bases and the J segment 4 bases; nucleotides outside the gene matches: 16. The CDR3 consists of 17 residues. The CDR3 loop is CASSPWTGQGKGYEQYF. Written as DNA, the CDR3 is TGCGCCAGCAGCCCCTGGACAGGGCAAGGGAAGGGGTACGAGCAGTACTTC.

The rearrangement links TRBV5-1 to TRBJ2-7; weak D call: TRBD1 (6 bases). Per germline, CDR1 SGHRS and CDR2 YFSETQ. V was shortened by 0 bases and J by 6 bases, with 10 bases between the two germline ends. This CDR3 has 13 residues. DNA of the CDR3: TGCGCCAGCAGCTTGGAGACAGGCCGCGAGCAGTACTTC. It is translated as CASSLETGREQYF. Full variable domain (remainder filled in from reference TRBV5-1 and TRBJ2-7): KAGVTQTPRYLIKTRGQQVTLSCSPISGHRSVSWYQQTPGQGLQFLFEYFSETQRNKGNFPGRFSGRQFSNSRSEMNVSTLELGDSALYLCASSLETGREQYFGPGTRLTVT.

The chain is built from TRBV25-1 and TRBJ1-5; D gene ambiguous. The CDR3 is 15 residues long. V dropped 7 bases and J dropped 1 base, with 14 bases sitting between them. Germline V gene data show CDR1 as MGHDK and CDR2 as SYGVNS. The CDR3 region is CASIGKNFSNQPQHF. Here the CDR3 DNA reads TGTGCCAGCATCGGGAAGAATTTCAGCAATCAGCCCCAGCATTTT.

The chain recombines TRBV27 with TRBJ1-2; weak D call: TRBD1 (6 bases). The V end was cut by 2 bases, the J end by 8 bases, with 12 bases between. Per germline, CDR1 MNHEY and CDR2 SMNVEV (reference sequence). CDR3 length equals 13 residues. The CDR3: CASSLNRVEGYTF. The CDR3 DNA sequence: TGTGCCAGCAGTTTAAACAGGGTAGAAGGCTACACCTTC.

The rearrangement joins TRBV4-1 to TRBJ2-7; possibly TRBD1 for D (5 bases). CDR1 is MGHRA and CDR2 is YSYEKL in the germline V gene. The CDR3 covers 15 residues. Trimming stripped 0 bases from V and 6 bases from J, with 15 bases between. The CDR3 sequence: CASSQDETGAREQYF. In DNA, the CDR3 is TGCGCCAGCAGCCAAGATGAAACAGGAGCACGCGAGCAGTACTTC.

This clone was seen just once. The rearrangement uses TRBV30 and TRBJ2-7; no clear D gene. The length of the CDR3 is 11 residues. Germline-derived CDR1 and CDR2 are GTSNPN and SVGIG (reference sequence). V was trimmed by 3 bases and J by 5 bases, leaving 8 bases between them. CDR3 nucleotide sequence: TGTGCCTGGAGGAGAGGCCACGAGCAGTACTTC. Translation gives CAWRRGHEQYF.

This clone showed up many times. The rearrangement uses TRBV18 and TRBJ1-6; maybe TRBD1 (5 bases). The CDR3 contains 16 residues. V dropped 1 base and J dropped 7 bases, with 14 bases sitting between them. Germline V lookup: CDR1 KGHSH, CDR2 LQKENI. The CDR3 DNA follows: TGTGCCAGCTCACCACGGGTACAGGCGAAGAATTCACCCCTCCACTTT. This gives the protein CASSPRVQAKNSPLHF.

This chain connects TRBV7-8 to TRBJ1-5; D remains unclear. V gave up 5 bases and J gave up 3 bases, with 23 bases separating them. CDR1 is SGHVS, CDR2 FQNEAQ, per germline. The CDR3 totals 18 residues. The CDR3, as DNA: TGTGCCAGCAGCCCCGGGATATCGTTTTTGATCTTCAATCAGCCCCAGCATTTT. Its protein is CASSPGISFLIFNQPQHF.

CDR3 DNA: TGTGCCAGCTCACAGAGAAACAATCAGCCCCAGCATTTT. Residues: CASSQRNNQPQHF. The J gene is TRBJ1-5, the V gene TRBV18, with unresolved D. The V end was cut by 4 bases, the J end by 3 bases, with 7 bases between. The germline gives CDR1 KGHSH, CDR2 LQKENI. This CDR3 is built from 13 residues.

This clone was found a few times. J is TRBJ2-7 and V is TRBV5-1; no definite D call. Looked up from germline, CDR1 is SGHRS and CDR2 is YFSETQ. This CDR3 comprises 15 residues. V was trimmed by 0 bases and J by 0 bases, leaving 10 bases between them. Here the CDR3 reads CASSLDSTYSYEQYF. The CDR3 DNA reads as TGCGCCAGCAGCTTGGACAGTACCTACTCCTACGAGCAGTACTTC.

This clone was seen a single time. CDR3 coding DNA: TGTGCCAGCAGCTTGTGGGCAGCTAACTATGGCTACACCTTC. It codes for CASSLWAANYGYTF. The chain couples TRBV5-6 to TRBJ1-2; D gene uncertain. Germline loops: CDR1 SGHDT, CDR2 YYEEEE. This CDR3 has 14 residues. V lost 1 base and J lost 0, with 7 bases in between.

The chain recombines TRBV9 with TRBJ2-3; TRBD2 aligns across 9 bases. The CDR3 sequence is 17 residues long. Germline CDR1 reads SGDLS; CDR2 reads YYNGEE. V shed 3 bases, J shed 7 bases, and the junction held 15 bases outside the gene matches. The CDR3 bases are TGTGCCAGCAGCGGACTACTAGCGGGTGGACGGCAAAATACGCAGTATTTT. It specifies CASSGLLAGGRQNTQYF.

In DNA, the CDR3 is TGTGCCAGCAGCTTTTCAGGGGCCAGCACCGGGGAGCTGTTTTTT. Translation: CASSFSGASTGELFF. The chain links TRBV11-2 to TRBJ2-2, with D possibly TRBD1 on 6 matching bases. The length of the CDR3 is 15 residues. Trimming removed 3 bases from V and 4 bases from J, with 12 bases in between. The V gene's germline CDR1 is SGHAT and CDR2 FQNNGV.

DNA of the CDR3: TGTGCCAGCTCACCCGCCCCGGGACAGGGGGCGGGAGGCTACACCTTC. It yields the protein CASSPAPGQGAGGYTF. The rearrangement joins TRBV18 to TRBJ1-2, with 12 bases fitting TRBD1. The V segment lost 3 bases and the J segment 8 bases; nucleotides outside the gene matches: 10. CDR1 KGHSH and CDR2 LQKENI come from the germline V gene. The CDR3 has 16 amino acids.

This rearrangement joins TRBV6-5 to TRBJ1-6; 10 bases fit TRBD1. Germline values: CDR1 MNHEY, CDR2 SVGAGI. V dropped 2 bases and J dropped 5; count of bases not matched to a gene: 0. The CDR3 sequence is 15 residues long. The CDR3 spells CASSYGQGDNSPLHF. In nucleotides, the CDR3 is TGTGCCAGCAGTTACGGACAGGGGGATAATTCACCCCTCCACTTT.